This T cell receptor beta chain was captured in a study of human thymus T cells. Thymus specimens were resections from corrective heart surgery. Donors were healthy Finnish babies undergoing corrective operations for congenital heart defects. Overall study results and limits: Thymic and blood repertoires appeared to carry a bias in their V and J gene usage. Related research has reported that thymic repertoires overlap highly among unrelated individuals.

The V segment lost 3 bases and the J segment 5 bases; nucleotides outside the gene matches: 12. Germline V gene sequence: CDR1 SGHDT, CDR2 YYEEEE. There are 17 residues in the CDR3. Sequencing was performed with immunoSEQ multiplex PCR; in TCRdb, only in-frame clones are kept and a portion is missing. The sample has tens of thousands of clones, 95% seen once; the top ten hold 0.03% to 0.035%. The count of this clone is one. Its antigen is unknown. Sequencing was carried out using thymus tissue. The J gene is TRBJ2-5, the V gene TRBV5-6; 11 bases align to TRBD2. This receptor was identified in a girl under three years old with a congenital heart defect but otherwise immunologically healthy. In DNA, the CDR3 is TGTGCCAGCAGCTCCCGTGGTAGCGGGAGGGGGTGGGAGACCCAGTACTTC. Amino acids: CASSSRGSGRGWETQYF.